The 27 T cell receptor beta chains below were found in one sample sequenced in a study of control samples from healthy donors and cancer patients. Sequencing was performed with immunoSEQ multiplex PCR; in TCRdb, only in-frame clones are kept and a portion is missing. The sample contains 140,000 or so clones, 89% of which appear only once. Sequencing was performed on blood. The receptors derive from a man younger than 40 in good health.

The chain is built from TRBV6-5 and TRBJ2-1; 10 nucleotides agree with TRBD2. J was trimmed by 3 bases and V by 6 bases; bases with no gene match: 2. The germline V gene has CDR1 MNHEY and CDR2 SVGAGI. This CDR3 has 14 residues. The CDR3 DNA follows: TGTGCCAGCAGACCTAGCGGGAGCTACAATGAGCAGTTCTTC. Protein product: CASRPSGSYNEQFF.

The chain carries TRBV6-6 and TRBJ2-1, with 9 bases fitting TRBD2. The V and J ends lost 5 bases and 7 bases, in that order; junction bases with no gene match: 9. Germline lookup yields CDR1 MNHNY and CDR2 SVGAGI (reference sequence). There are 15 residues in the CDR3. CDR3 protein: CASSTGLARFNEQFF. CDR3 sequence (DNA): TGTGCCAGCAGTACCGGACTAGCGAGATTTAATGAGCAGTTCTTC.

This chain uses TRBV9 with TRBJ2-7, with 8 bases lining up with TRBD2. The V gene's germline CDR1 is SGDLS and CDR2 YYNGEE. After removal of 4 bases from V and 10 bases from J, the junction contained 16 bases not matched to a gene. This CDR3 region has 15 residues. CDR3 nucleotides: TGTGCCAGCAGCCCTTCTTCCGGGACTAGTCAGTACCAGTACTTC. It is translated as CASSPSSGTSQYQYF. Full variable domain (missing parts from reference TRBV9 and TRBJ2-7): DSGVTQTPKHLITATGQRVTLRCSPRSGDLSVYWYQQSLDQGLQFLIQYYNGEERAKGNILERFSAQQFPDLHSELNLSSLELGDSALYFCASSPSSGTSQYQYFGPGTRLTVT.

The rearrangement joins TRBV12-5 to TRBJ2-1; D gene ambiguous. V was cut by 2 bases and J by 4 bases, with 15 bases left in between. Germline loops: CDR1 LGHNT, CDR2 FRNRAP. This CDR3 is built from 16 residues. This chain's CDR3 is CASGLTVVLGYNEQFF. DNA for the CDR3: TGTGCTAGTGGTTTGACAGTCGTCCTGGGTTACAATGAGCAGTTCTTC.

V and J are TRBV24-1 and TRBJ2-2; tentatively, D is TRBD1 (5 bases). V dropped 5 bases and J dropped 5 bases, with 14 bases sitting between them. This CDR3 has 15 residues. Germline values: CDR1 KGHDR, CDR2 SFDVKD. This CDR3 reads CATSGAREGTGELFF. The CDR3, as DNA: TGTGCCACCAGTGGGGCCAGGGAAGGAACCGGGGAGCTGTTTTTT.

This sequence joins TRBV19 and TRBJ2-5; D is uncertain. Trimming removed 1 base at V and 3 bases at J, with 6 bases between. This CDR3 is built from 13 residues. The germline CDR1 and CDR2 sequences are LNHDA and SQIVND (reference sequence). The CDR3 DNA reads TGTGCCAGTAGTATAGTTCCAGAAGAGACCCAGTACTTC. Translated: CASSIVPEETQYF.

The chain is built from TRBV9 and TRBJ1-1; TRBD1 matches 9 bases. Germline CDR1 is SGDLS and CDR2 is YYNGEE. Losses at the gene ends were 2 bases for V and 1 base for J; bases not matched to a gene: 3. This CDR3 spans 15 amino acids. The CDR3 protein is CASSVTGQGNTEAFF. DNA for the CDR3: TGTGCCAGCAGCGTCACGGGACAGGGGAACACTGAAGCTTTCTTT.

The chain couples TRBV5-5 to TRBJ1-1; the D gene is possibly TRBD1 (6 bases). CDR3 size: 14 residues. The germline V gene has CDR1 SGHKS and CDR2 YYEKEE (reference sequence). Deletions cut 0 bases from V and 0 bases from J, with 6 bases between. CDR3 loop: CASSLGQVNTEAFF. As DNA, the CDR3 is TGTGCCAGCAGCTTGGGACAGGTGAACACTGAAGCTTTCTTT.

The chain carries TRBV30 and TRBJ1-5; D gene unclear. V dropped 0 bases and J dropped 3 bases, with 6 bases sitting between them. The germline V gene has CDR1 GTSNPN and CDR2 SVGIG (reference sequence). The CDR3 is 13 amino acids. DNA for the CDR3: TGTGCCTGGAGTGTAGGCTCCAATCAGCCCCAGCATTTT. Translation: CAWSVGSNQPQHF.

This clone has just one count. The chain joins TRBV3-1 (or the pseudogene TRBV3-2) to TRBJ1-4, with no clear D. The length of the CDR3 is 16 residues. The ends were cut back, 6 bases at V and 14 bases at J, with 28 bases in the middle. Per germline, CDR1 LGHDT and CDR2 YNNKEL (reference sequence). Here the CDR3 reads CASSPGYSGVRISLFF. Here the CDR3 DNA reads TGTGCCAGCAGTCCAGGTTACAGCGGCGTAAGGATAAGCCTGTTTTTT.

A few counts support this clone. J is TRBJ2-5 and V is TRBV5-1, with TRBD1 identical over 8 bases. CDR3 size: 14 residues. The trim removed 0 bases at V and 5 bases at J, leaving 3 bases unmatched. Germline V gene lookup returns CDR1 SGHRS and CDR2 YFSETQ. Here the CDR3 reads CASSLGTGWETQYF. Here the CDR3 DNA reads TGCGCCAGCAGCTTGGGGACAGGGTGGGAGACCCAGTACTTC.

The J gene is TRBJ2-2, the V gene TRBV9, with D unclear. The germline V gene encodes CDR1 SGDLS and CDR2 YYNGEE. The CDR3 spans 12 residues. The V end was cut by 4 bases, the J end by 8 bases, with 9 bases between. The CDR3 DNA reads TGTGCCAGCAGCCCTTTCAGGGGGGAGCTGTTTTTT. Protein product: CASSPFRGELFF.

For this clone: Other DNA sequences from this sample encode an identical CDR3 as well. The chain is built from TRBV19 and TRBJ1-6; TRBD1 matches at 7 bases. V was clipped by 5 bases and J by 5 bases; unmatched bases: 6. In germline, CDR1 is LNHDA, CDR2 SQIVND (reference sequence). This CDR3 comprises 15 residues. CDR3 nucleotides: TGTGCCAGTAGTTCCAGGGACAGCGATAATTCACCCCTCCACTTT. Its translation: CASSSRDSDNSPLHF.

The V gene is TRBV30, the J gene TRBJ1-5; tentatively, D is TRBD1 (5 bases). The CDR3 is 16 residues long. V was pared by 1 base and J by 5 bases, with 18 bases between. Germline lookup yields CDR1 GTSNPN and CDR2 SVGIG (reference sequence). The CDR3: CAWSDTTTVPYQPQHF. CDR3 nucleotide sequence: TGTGCCTGGAGTGACACAACGACAGTACCATATCAGCCCCAGCATTTT. The full variable domain, its missing parts supplied by reference TRBV30 and TRBJ1-5, is SQTIHQWPATLVQPVGSPLSLECTVEGTSNPNLYWYRQAAGRGLQLLFYSVGIGQISSEVPQNLSASRPQDRQFILSSKKLLLSDSGFYLCAWSDTTTVPYQPQHFGDGTRLSIL.

CDR3 amino acids: CASSVRGGSYGYTF. The CDR3 bases are TGTGCCAGCAGCGTGAGGGGGGGTTCATATGGCTACACCTTC. The chain combines TRBV9 with TRBJ1-2; D perhaps matches TRBD1 (6 bases). V lost 2 bases, J lost 5 bases, and 13 bases lay in between. This CDR3 is built from 14 residues. Germline CDR1 SGDLS, CDR2 YYNGEE.

This chain joins TRBV11-2 and TRBJ1-1, with 11 bases matching TRBD1. The ends lost 5 bases at V and 0 bases at J; junction bases unmatched: 14. Germline V gene sequence: CDR1 SGHAT, CDR2 FQNNGV. The CDR3 has 19 residues. The CDR3 DNA is TGTGCCAGCAGCCACAACCTGGGACAGGGGGGATCGGTGAACACTGAAGCTTTCTTT. Protein: CASSHNLGQGGSVNTEAFF.

The gene calls are TRBV3-1 (or the pseudogene TRBV3-2) and TRBJ2-7; D unclear. Trimming shortened V by 1 base and J by 5 bases, and 12 bases separated the two germline ends. The length of the CDR3 is 14 residues. Germline-derived CDR1 and CDR2 are LGHDT and YNNKEL (reference sequence). CDR3 nucleotides: TGTGCCAGCAGCCAAGGGCCAACGGCGAACGAGCAGTACTTC. Amino acids: CASSQGPTANEQYF.

The chain has TRBV11-3 and TRBJ2-3; D gene ambiguous. CDR3 length: 13 amino acids. V was clipped by 1 base and J by 6 bases, with 8 bases between them. From germline, CDR1 is SGHNT and CDR2 YENEEA. The CDR3 here is CASSLVRLDTQYF. In nucleotides, the CDR3 is TGTGCCAGCAGCTTAGTAAGACTGGATACGCAGTATTTT.

This rearrangement joins TRBV29-1 to TRBJ2-7; the match to TRBD1 covers 12 bases. The CDR3 loop spans 19 amino acids. Germline CDR1 is SQVTM and CDR2 is ANQGSEA. Trimming cost V 0 bases and J 0 bases; bases outside gene matches: 12. DNA of the CDR3: TGCAGCGTTGAAGATGGGGTCGGGACAGGGGGCGCGAGCTCCTACGAGCAGTACTTC. Protein product: CSVEDGVGTGGASSYEQYF.

In this sample, this clone turned up once. The chain combines TRBV4-3 with TRBJ1-5; D is uncertain. Germline CDR1 reads LGHNA; CDR2 reads YSLEER. Trimming stripped 0 bases from V and 3 bases from J, with 12 bases between. CDR3 length equals 16 residues. This CDR3 is CASSQEYSQFNQPQHF. The CDR3 DNA is TGCGCCAGCAGCCAAGAGTATTCACAATTCAATCAGCCCCAGCATTTT.

The chain is built from TRBV7-2 and TRBJ2-3; TRBD2 matches 16 bases. The ends lost 5 bases at V and 5 bases at J; junction bases unmatched: 7. Germline CDR1 reads SGHTA; CDR2 reads FQGNSA. This CDR3 spans 17 amino acids. CDR3 nucleotides: TGTGCCAGCAGCCAGGGGACTAGCGGGGGGGCAGTAGATACGCAGTATTTT. The encoded protein is CASSQGTSGGAVDTQYF.

The chain combines TRBV2 with TRBJ2-7; either TRBD1 or TRBD2 may supply D (5 bases each). CDR3 length: 13 amino acids. The V gene lost 6 bases and the J gene lost 1 base, with 10 bases spanning the gap. CDR1 is SNHLY and CDR2 is FYNNEI in the germline V gene. This chain's CDR3 is CASRGTGSYEQYF. Written as DNA, the CDR3 is TGTGCCAGCAGAGGGACGGGATCCTACGAGCAGTACTTC.

V and J are TRBV27 and TRBJ2-7; the match to TRBD1 covers 9 bases. Trimming took 6 bases from V and 0 from J; bases not matched to a gene: 12. The CDR3 covers 17 residues. Germline CDR1 and CDR2: MNHEY and SMNVEV (reference sequence). The CDR3 coding sequence is TGTGCCAGCAGACCGGGACAGGGTCAACCGGGCTCCTACGAGCAGTACTTC. It encodes CASRPGQGQPGSYEQYF.

The chain couples TRBV7-8 to TRBJ2-5, with TRBD1 identical over 9 bases. This CDR3 spans 17 amino acids. Trimming removed 5 bases from V and 0 bases from J; junction bases left unmatched: 10. Per germline, CDR1 SGHVS and CDR2 FQNEAQ. CDR3: CASSRGQTGGYQETQYF. The CDR3 nucleotides read TGTGCCAGCAGCCGGGGACAGACAGGGGGGTACCAAGAGACCCAGTACTTC.

The chain carries TRBV2 and TRBJ2-7; 10 bases map to TRBD2. CDR3 length: 16 amino acids. The V gene's germline CDR1 is SNHLY and CDR2 FYNNEI. V was pared by 6 bases and J by 3 bases, with 11 bases of the junction left unmatched. The CDR3 spells CASSPPTSGRVYEQYF. DNA of the CDR3: TGTGCCAGCAGCCCTCCCACCAGCGGGAGGGTCTACGAGCAGTACTTC.

Comments on this clone: The same CDR3 also results from other DNA sequences found in this sample. CDR3: CASSPDRNYGYTF. The DNA of the CDR3 is TGTGCCAGCTCACCAGACCGGAACTATGGCTACACCTTC. The chain joins TRBV18 to TRBJ1-2; D is uncertain. Trimming removed 2 bases from V and 2 bases from J, with 6 bases in between. The length of the CDR3 is 13 residues. The V gene's germline CDR1 is KGHSH and CDR2 LQKENI.

The chain has TRBV3-1 (or the pseudogene TRBV3-2) and TRBJ2-7, with D possibly being TRBD2 (5 bases). CDR3 size: 14 residues. Germline CDR1 is LGHDT and CDR2 is YNNKEL (reference sequence). Trimming removed 4 bases from V and 2 bases from J, with 12 bases in between. The CDR3 nucleotides are TGTGCCAGCAGCCGAGGGATTTCCACCTACGAGCAGTACTTC. Residues: CASSRGISTYEQYF.